This T cell receptor beta chain comes out of a study of OX40 agonist ivuxolimab in advanced cancers. In terms of the full investigation: The costimulatory receptor OX40 (CD134) was targeted by ivuxolimab, a fully human IgG2 agonistic monoclonal antibody. Intravenous ivuxolimab was administered to patients every 2 weeks at six dose levels: 0.01, 0.1, 0.3, 1.5, 3 and 10 mg/kg. Of the 50 to 55 patients in dose escalation, 19 had hepatocellular carcinoma, around 15 had melanoma, 9 had renal cell carcinoma and 9 had head and neck cancer. A male proportion of approximately 83% and a mean age of around 60 years, ranging from 23 to 79, were recorded for the dose-escalation cohort. Prior anti-PD-1, anti-PD-L1 or anti-CTLA-4 therapy was permitted, and less than 45% of dose-escalation patients had received checkpoint inhibitors. Partial responses occurred in three dose-escalation patients, of whom one had hepatocellular carcinoma and two had cutaneous melanoma. The purpose of peripheral TCRbeta sequencing was to test whether ivuxolimab changed TCR sequence diversity and led to clonal T-cell expansion. The paper reports the monotherapy dose-escalation portion (N ≈ 50 patients) of the phase I ivuxolimab trial.

V gives up 0 bases and J gives up 5 bases, and the segment between their germline ends measures 8 bases. CDR1 SGHNT and CDR2 YYREEE are derived from the germline V gene (reference sequence). Inclusive of the bounding cysteine and phenylalanine, the CDR3 is 13 residues long. The sequence is cut down to CDR3 DNA, 39 bases in frame from base 1. Note on this clone: The specificity of this receptor is unknown. No much larger clonotype is one base removed from it; base qualities were not supplied.

Results the study describes overall, beyond this receptor: Low levels of normalized T-cell clonal expansion were also seen in some patients who did not respond. The antigen specificity of the peripheral T cells that underwent clonal expansion was not determined. At doses of 0.1 to 3.0 mg/kg, clonal expansion of both CD4+ and CD8+ blood T cells was observed from baseline to week 6. On average, CD8+ T cells showed more expanded clones than CD4+ T cells after ivuxolimab. Partial responders in the 0.1-3.0 mg/kg groups had among the lowest normalized peripheral clonal expansion, especially among CD8+ T cells.

Genomic DNA was extracted from sorted cells for sequencing of the TCRbeta CDR3 region. The immunoSEQ Assay was used to sequence the TCRbeta CDR3 regions. TCRdb re-hosts the immuneACCESS table, in-frame sequences only. Its copies lack some clones; in the studies checked, an unresolved V gene accounts for under half of them, and the cause for the rest is not known. Recorded for this sample are under 70,000 clones; 86% of them occurred a single time. The ten largest clones represent approximately 8% of the sample. Patients with a history of autoimmune disease or receiving systemic immunosuppression were excluded from the trial. Peripheral blood for TCR sequencing was collected from all dose cohorts at baseline, on cycle 4 day 1, and on cycle 7 day 1. Samples came from an open-label, multicenter, first-in-human phase I dose-escalation trial of ivuxolimab. Adults with locally advanced or metastatic melanoma, renal cell carcinoma, hepatocellular carcinoma or head and neck squamous cell carcinoma were enrolled in the trial. Before TCR sequencing, CD4+ and CD8+ T cells were separately sorted from peripheral blood.

The chain was built from TRBV5-4 and TRBJ1-2, with the D gene too uncertain to name. The clonotype originates from an adult with an advanced solid tumor such as melanoma, head and neck, liver or kidney cancer. The specimen comprised CD4+ or CD8+ T cells sorted from blood, sampled in a trial of the OX40 agonist ivuxolimab. The CDR3 region reads CASSLAAGYGYTF. The DNA sequence is given as TGTGCCAGCAGCTTGGCCGCGGGATATGGCTACACCTTC.